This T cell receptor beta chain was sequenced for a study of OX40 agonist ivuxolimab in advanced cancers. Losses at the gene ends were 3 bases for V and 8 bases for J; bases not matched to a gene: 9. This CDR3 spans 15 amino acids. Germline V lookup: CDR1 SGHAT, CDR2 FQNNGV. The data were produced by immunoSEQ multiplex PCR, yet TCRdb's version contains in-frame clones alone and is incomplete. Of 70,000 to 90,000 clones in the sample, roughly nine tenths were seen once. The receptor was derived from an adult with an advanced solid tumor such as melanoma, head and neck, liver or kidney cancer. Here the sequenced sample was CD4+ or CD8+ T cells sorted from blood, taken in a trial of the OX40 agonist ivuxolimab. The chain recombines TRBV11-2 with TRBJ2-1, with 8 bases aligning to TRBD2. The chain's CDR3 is CASSFTSGSADEQFF. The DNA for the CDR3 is TGTGCCAGCAGCTTTACCAGCGGGAGTGCGGATGAGCAGTTCTTC.